The source of this TCR beta chain is a study of blood T cell repertoires in COVID-19. Sequencing was performed with immunoSEQ multiplex PCR; in TCRdb, only in-frame clones are kept and a portion is missing. The sample includes 30,000 to 40,000 clones, 88% seen only once; the top ten take about 35%. V was shortened by 0 bases and J by 2 bases, with 9 bases between the two germline ends. Germline V gives CDR1 KGHSH, CDR2 LQKENI. CDR3 length equals 15 residues. Material for sequencing was peripheral blood. The TCR was taken from a man between 65 and 85 years old with active COVID-19. V and J are TRBV18 and TRBJ2-3, with TRBD1 as a possible D gene (5 bases). CDR3 sequence reads: CASSPPQENTDTQYF. CDR3 sequence (DNA): TGTGCCAGCTCACCACCACAGGAGAACACAGATACGCAGTATTTT. Filled out from reference TRBV18 and TRBJ2-3, the complete variable domain reads NAGVMQNPRHLVRRRGQEARLRCSPMKGHSHVYWYRQLPEEGLKFMVYLQKENIIDESGMPKERFSAEFPKEGPSILRIQQVVRGDSAAYFCASSPPQENTDTQYFGPGTRLTVL.